This T cell receptor (beta chain) was documented in a study of shared clonotypes between healthy human individuals. Profiled with immunoSEQ multiplex PCR; TCRdb holds only in-frame clones, not every one. The sample yields about 2.4 million clones, approximately 93% seen once. Points from the study as a whole: Blood was the only sampled material, and tissue repertoires likely differ. Clonotypes shared by all four sorted-subset donors had higher generation probabilities than non-shared clonotypes. A handful of donors shared around 5.1% of their naive CD4 clonotypes. Compared with memory subsets, naive subsets generally had larger estimated richness.

Notes on this clone: Its cognate antigen is unknown.

The V end lost 0 bases, the J end lost 5 bases, and 11 bases lay between the germline ends. This CDR3 contains 14 residues. Looked up from germline, CDR1 is SGHRS and CDR2 is YFSETQ. This receptor was obtained from a man aged 18 to 30 in good health. Some clones in this sample may be carry-over from other donors' samples. Sequencing was carried out using naive CD4+ T cells from PBMCs. Specified subset: CD45RA+ positively selected. The V and J genes are TRBV5-1 and TRBJ1-1, with D possibly being TRBD1 (5 bases). In DNA, the CDR3 is TGCGCCAGCAGCTTGGAGGGACCGCAAACTGAAGCTTTCTTT. The encoded protein is CASSLEGPQTEAFF.